Listed below are T cell receptor beta chains from one sample, sequenced in a study of blood T cell repertoires in COVID-19. Only in-frame clones appear in the TCRdb table, and some are missing; sequencing was by immunoSEQ multiplex PCR. The repertoire consists of around 480,000 clones, with 87% occurring once and the leading ten covering about 0.75%. The sequencing input was PBMCs or T cells enriched from blood (not recorded which). The receptors originated from a woman under 30 who had recovered from COVID-19. Both conserved end residues are part of each CDR3. The D gene is left open where the match is weak. Part of the rows lack a size; the others show once, few, many or a class for expanded clones.

TRBJ2-7 TRBD1 NA TRBV5-5 CASSLTGGRGEQYF TGTGCCAGCAGCTTAACAGGGGGAAGGGGCGAGCAGTACTTC
TRBJ1-6 NA NA TRBV6-6 CASSSGQTNSPLHF TGTGCCAGCAGTTCCGGACAGACTAATTCACCCCTCCACTTT
TRBJ1-2 NA NA TRBV3-1/TRBV3-2 CASSREPQAGYGYTF TGTGCCAGCAGCCGAGAGCCCCAGGCGGGCTATGGCTACACCTTC
TRBJ1-1 NA NA TRBV5-4 CASSWGGIIQTEAFF TGTGCCAGCAGCTGGGGGGGGATAATCCAAACTGAAGCTTTCTTT
TRBJ2-5 TRBD2 NA TRBV7-3 CASSGTSGQETQYF TGTGCCAGCAGCGGGACTAGCGGCCAAGAGACCCAGTACTTC
TRBJ2-2 NA NA TRBV7-9 CASSLGVAGELFF TGTGCCAGCAGCTTAGGAGTGGCCGGGGAGCTGTTTTTT
TRBJ2-7 TRBD2 NA TRBV2 CASRAGVSYEQYF TGTGCCAGCCGGGCGGGGGTCTCCTACGAGCAGTACTTC
TRBJ2-1 NA NA TRBV7-9 CASSLVIDEQFF TGTGCCAGCAGCTTAGTTATAGATGAGCAGTTCTTC
TRBJ1-5 NA NA TRBV2 CASSPLGPNQPQHF TGTGCCAGCAGTCCGTTGGGGCCAAATCAGCCCCAGCATTTT
TRBJ2-5 TRBD1 NA TRBV5-1 CASSPGTAQETQYF TGCGCCAGCAGCCCCGGGACAGCGCAAGAGACCCAGTACTTC
TRBJ1-3 TRBD1 NA TRBV19 CASPSGGPESGNTIYF TGTGCCAGTCCTTCAGGGGGGCCGGAGTCTGGAAACACCATATATTTT
TRBJ2-1 TRBD2 NA TRBV5-1 CASSLGLVSTNEQFF TGCGCCAGCAGCCTGGGACTAGTTTCTACCAATGAGCAGTTCTTC
TRBJ2-3 TRBD2 NA TRBV12-5 CASGSIAGASTDTQYF TGTGCTAGTGGTTCCATAGCGGGGGCCTCCACAGATACGCAGTATTTT
TRBJ1-5 NA NA TRBV2 CASSVGGAARYSNQPQHF TGTGCCAGCAGTGTCGGGGGGGCCGCTCGATATAGCAATCAGCCCCAGCATTTT
TRBJ2-4 TRBD1 NA TRBV11-2 CASSSHRGQSKNIQYF TGTGCCAGCAGCTCCCACAGGGGGCAATCCAAAAACATTCAGTACTTC
TRBJ2-7 NA NA TRBV19 CASSITVGQSYEQYF TGTGCCAGTAGTATAACAGTTGGACAGAGCTACGAGCAGTACTTC
TRBJ1-4 NA NA TRBV5-6 CASSDFGGFGEKLFF TGTGCCAGCAGCGACTTTGGTGGGTTTGGAGAAAAACTGTTTTTT
TRBJ1-1 TRBD1 NA TRBV13 CASSLHTGEPEAFF TGTGCCAGCAGCCTACATACAGGGGAGCCTGAAGCTTTCTTT
TRBJ1-1 NA NA TRBV11-3 CASTPGHSNTEAFF TGTGCCAGCACCCCGGGACATTCGAACACTGAAGCTTTCTTT
TRBJ1-6 TRBD1 few TRBV15 CATSRDRVGTGSSYNSPLHF TGTGCCACCAGCAGAGACCGAGTAGGGACAGGGAGCTCCTATAATTCACCCCTCCACTTT
TRBJ2-3 NA NA TRBV9 CASSVVSDTQYF TGTGCCAGCAGCGTAGTATCAGATACGCAGTATTTT
TRBJ2-5 TRBD1 NA TRBV5-1 CASSLKPGQLRQETQYF TGCGCCAGCAGCCTGAAACCGGGACAGTTACGTCAAGAGACCCAGTACTTC
TRBJ2-7 TRBD1 NA TRBV10-2 CASGQGAFIEQYF TGCGCCAGCGGGCAGGGGGCATTCATCGAGCAGTACTTC
TRBJ1-2 NA NA TRBV6-5 CASSRGGAEGYTF TGTGCCAGCAGTCGTGGGGGGGCGGAGGGCTACACCTTC
TRBJ1-2 TRBD1 NA TRBV7-9 CASSSITGDGYTF TGTGCCAGCAGCTCTATTACAGGGGATGGCTACACCTTC
TRBJ1-1 NA once TRBV4-2 CASSQVLGGVATEAFF TGTGCCAGCAGCCAAGTTCTTGGCGGGGTGGCCACTGAAGCTTTCTTT
TRBJ2-3 TRBD2 NA TRBV30 CAWSQGTSGGTDTQYF TGTGCCTGGAGTCAAGGGACTAGCGGGGGCACAGATACGCAGTATTTT
TRBJ1-1 TRBD1 NA TRBV10-3 CAIREGQPNTEAFF TGTGCCATCAGGGAGGGACAGCCAAACACTGAAGCTTTCTTT
TRBJ2-2 TRBD1 NA TRBV4-1 CASSPRQGAPGELFF TGCGCCAGCAGCCCACGGCAGGGGGCGCCCGGGGAGCTGTTTTTT
TRBJ1-2 TRBD1 NA TRBV2 CASSEDRGFGYTF TGTGCCAGCAGTGAGGACAGGGGGTTTGGCTACACCTTC
TRBJ2-7 TRBD1 NA TRBV11-2 CASRTGEYEQYF TGTGCCAGCAGGACAGGGGAGTACGAGCAGTACTTC
TRBJ1-3 NA once TRBV7-8 CASSLSRVGFNSGNTIYF TGTGCCAGCAGCCTTAGTCGGGTTGGGTTTAACTCTGGAAACACCATATATTTT
TRBJ2-7 NA NA TRBV2 CASRLGDEQYF TGTGCCAGCAGATTAGGGGACGAGCAGTACTTC
TRBJ1-2 NA NA TRBV29-1 CSVTGSDGYTF TGCAGCGTTACAGGGTCGGATGGCTACACCTTC
TRBJ1-3 NA NA TRBV6-1 CASSEPGYIRNTIYF TGTGCCAGCAGTGAACCAGGGTATATACGGAACACCATATATTTT
TRBJ1-1 NA NA TRBV4-1 CASSPTTENTEAFF TGCGCCAGCAGCCCGACAACAGAGAACACTGAAGCTTTCTTT
TRBJ1-2 NA NA TRBV19 CASSIARVTYGYTF TGTGCCAGTAGTATAGCCAGGGTTACCTATGGCTACACCTTC
TRBJ1-1 TRBD1 few TRBV30 CAWTRSRQGEANTEAFF TGTGCCTGGACCCGGTCCCGACAGGGGGAGGCGAACACTGAAGCTTTCTTT
TRBJ2-3 TRBD2 NA TRBV7-9 CASSLAGTLGTDTQYF TGTGCCAGCAGTCTAGCGGGGACCCTCGGCACAGATACGCAGTATTTT
TRBJ2-5 TRBD2 NA TRBV9 CASSGASGGETQYF TGTGCCAGCAGCGGGGCTAGCGGGGGAGAGACCCAGTACTTC
TRBJ2-5 TRBD2 NA TRBV25-1 CASSEPAGEGETQYF TGTGCCAGCAGTGAACCCGCTGGGGAGGGAGAGACCCAGTACTTC
TRBJ2-7 TRBD2 NA TRBV27 CASSSRGGEVYEQYF TGTGCCAGCAGCTCACGGGGAGGGGAAGTGTACGAGCAGTACTTC
TRBJ2-7 NA NA TRBV7-9 CASSFLVQGSPWQYF TGTGCCAGCAGCTTCTTGGTGCAGGGGTCCCCCTGGCAGTACTTC
TRBJ1-1 TRBD1 NA TRBV5-6 CASTNEGGEAFF TGTGCCAGCACCAACGAAGGGGGCGAAGCTTTCTTT
TRBJ1-5 NA NA TRBV5-4 CASSLNPGDQPQHF TGTGCCAGCAGCCTAAACCCAGGCGATCAGCCCCAGCATTTT
TRBJ1-4 TRBD1 NA TRBV5-5 CASSSTGQMNEKLFF TGTGCCAGCAGCTCCACGGGACAGATGAATGAAAAACTGTTTTTT
TRBJ2-1 NA NA TRBV27 CASSFGQTNYGEQFF TGTGCCAGCAGTTTTGGACAGACGAATTACGGTGAGCAGTTCTTC
TRBJ1-1 NA NA TRBV30 CAWSRGEAFF TGTGCCTGGAGCCGGGGTGAAGCTTTCTTT
TRBJ1-5 NA NA TRBV4-1 CASSQAVSQGNQPQHF TGCGCCAGCAGCCAAGCCGTATCACAGGGCAATCAGCCCCAGCATTTT
TRBJ2-1 TRBD2 NA TRBV2 CASSETSGDHNEQFF TGTGCCAGCAGTGAAACTAGCGGGGATCACAATGAGCAGTTCTTC
TRBJ1-1 NA NA TRBV5-4 CASRLGTNTEAFF TGTGCCAGCAGGCTAGGGACTAACACTGAAGCTTTCTTT
TRBJ1-2 TRBD1 NA TRBV19 CASSRTGIYGYTF TGTGCCAGTAGTCGGACAGGGATTTATGGCTACACCTTC
TRBJ1-2 NA NA TRBV2 CASIIGAGEGYTF TGTGCCAGCATTATAGGGGCAGGGGAGGGCTACACCTTC
TRBJ1-3 TRBD1 NA TRBV29-1 CSAGDRDPGNTIYF TGCAGCGCCGGGGACAGGGATCCTGGAAACACCATATATTTT
TRBJ1-3 NA NA TRBV5-1 CASSLAGTDSGNTIYF TGCGCCAGCAGCTTGGCGGGGACTGACTCTGGAAACACCATATATTTT
TRBJ2-7 NA NA TRBV4-1 CASSQETGVASEQYF TGCGCCAGCAGCCAAGAGACGGGAGTCGCCTCCGAGCAGTACTTC
TRBJ2-7 NA NA TRBV12-3/TRBV12-4 CASSFGSEQYF TGTGCCAGCAGTTTCGGGTCCGAGCAGTACTTC
TRBJ1-1 NA NA TRBV30 CACGTPANTEAFF TGTGCCTGCGGGACACCAGCGAACACTGAAGCTTTCTTT
TRBJ2-5 TRBD1 NA TRBV6-1 CASSEAGTGEETQYF TGTGCCAGCAGTGAAGCCGGGACAGGGGAAGAGACCCAGTACTTC
TRBJ1-2 NA NA TRBV7-9 CASLSLGVYSSNYGYTF TGTGCCAGTTTGTCCCTGGGAGTTTATAGTAGTAACTATGGCTACACCTTC